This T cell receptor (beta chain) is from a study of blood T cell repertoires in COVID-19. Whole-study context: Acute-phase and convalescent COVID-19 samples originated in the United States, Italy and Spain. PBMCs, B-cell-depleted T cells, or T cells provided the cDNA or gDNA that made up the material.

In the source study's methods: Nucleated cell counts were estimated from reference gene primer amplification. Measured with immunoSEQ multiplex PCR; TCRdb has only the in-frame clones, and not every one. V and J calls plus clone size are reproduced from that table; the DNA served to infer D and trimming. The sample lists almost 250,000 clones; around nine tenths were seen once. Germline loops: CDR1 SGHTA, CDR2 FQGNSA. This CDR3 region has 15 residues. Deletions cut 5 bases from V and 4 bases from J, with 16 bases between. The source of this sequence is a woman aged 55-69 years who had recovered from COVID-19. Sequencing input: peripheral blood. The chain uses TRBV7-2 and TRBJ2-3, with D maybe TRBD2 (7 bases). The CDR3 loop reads CASSRLGGVADTQYF. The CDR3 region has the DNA TGTGCCAGCAGCCGTCTAGGGGGGGTGGCAGATACGCAGTATTTT.